This T cell receptor (beta chain) came from a study of blood T cell repertoires in COVID-19. Study context: Italy, Spain and the United States were the sources of the convalescent and acute COVID-19 samples. Sources were T cells, B-cell-depleted T cells, or PBMCs; the material itself was cDNA or gDNA.

This CDR3 spans 14 amino acids. The germline CDR1 and CDR2 sequences are SGHVS and FQNEAQ. V was clipped by 2 bases and J by 1 base, with 8 bases between them. Profiling relied on immunoSEQ multiplex PCR, and the TCRdb table lists in-frame clones only, not all of them. Here the sample spans 100,000 to 150,000 clones, 80% to 85% being singletons. This TCR was sampled from a woman in her 50s with acute or convalescent COVID-19. Material: peripheral blood. V is TRBV7-8 and J is TRBJ1-1; D remains unclear. Here the CDR3 reads CASSLWEKNTEAFF. In DNA form, the CDR3 reads TGTGCCAGCAGCTTATGGGAGAAGAACACTGAAGCTTTCTTT.